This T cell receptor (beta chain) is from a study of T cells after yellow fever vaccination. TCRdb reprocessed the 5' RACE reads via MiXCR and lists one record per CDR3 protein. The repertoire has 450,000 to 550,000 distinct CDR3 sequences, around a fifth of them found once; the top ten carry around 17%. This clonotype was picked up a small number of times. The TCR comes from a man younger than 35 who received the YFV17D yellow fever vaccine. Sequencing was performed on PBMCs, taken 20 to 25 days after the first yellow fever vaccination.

DNA for the CDR3: TGTGCCAGCAGCCCGCTATGGGACACTGAAGCTTTCTTT. Protein product: CASSPLWDTEAFF. The rearrangement joins TRBV3-1 to TRBJ1-1; no firm D call. The CDR3 spans 13 residues. Germline V CDR1 and CDR2: LGHDT, YNNKEL (reference sequence). Trimming stripped 4 bases from V and 3 bases from J, with 9 bases between.